Below, 28 T cell receptor beta chains from the same sample are listed, as sequenced in a study of T cells in Graves' hyperthyroidism and ophthalmopathy. RNA transcripts yielded amplified TCR beta CDR3 regions. TCR CDR3 regions were first amplified by RT-PCR with HTBI primers. TCRdb ran MiXCR on the multiplex PCR reads and lists one entry per CDR3 protein. The data contain 380,000 or so distinct CDR3 sequences, 15% to 20% of them singletons. Sequencing was done on a sample of blood. These receptors originate from a woman under 30 with Graves' hyperthyroidism.

V and J are TRBV9 and TRBJ1-1; TRBD1 matches 7 bases. V was pared by 3 bases and J by 7 bases, with 12 bases of the junction left unmatched. The CDR3 covers 15 residues. Germline CDR1 is SGDLS and CDR2 is YYNGEE. Here the CDR3 DNA reads TGTGCCAGCAGCGAAAGACAGGGCTTGATGGGTGAAGCTTTCTTT. Translating it yields CASSERQGLMGEAFF.

In this sample, this clonotype turned up many times. This sequence joins TRBV6-1 and TRBJ2-5; 12 bases align to TRBD2. The junction had 9 bases not matched to a gene; V was cut back by 6 bases and J by 4 bases. This CDR3 spans 16 amino acids. The germline V gene has CDR1 MNHNS and CDR2 SASEGT. The CDR3 nucleotides are TGTGCCAGCAGCGATTTACTAGCGGGGGGTCCAGAGACCCAGTACTTC. This codes for CASSDLLAGGPETQYF.

This clonotype was counted ten times or more. The CDR3 sequence is CASSELRLETQYF. In DNA, the CDR3 is TGTGCCAGCAGTGAGTTGCGGTTAGAGACCCAGTACTTC. The rearrangement links TRBV2 to TRBJ2-5; D not certain. The V and J ends lost 3 bases and 4 bases respectively, with 9 bases between them. This CDR3 comprises 13 residues. Per the germline V gene, CDR1 is SNHLY and CDR2 is FYNNEI.

This clonotype came up many times. This chain uses TRBV7-8 with TRBJ2-3; TRBD2 is a possible D gene (5 bases). The CDR3 runs to 15 residues. Trimming shortened V by 8 bases and J by 1 base, and 16 bases separated the two germline ends. CDR1 SGHVS and CDR2 FQNEAQ come from the germline V gene. The CDR3 loop reads CASANYGGGTDTQYF. The CDR3 DNA reads TGTGCCAGCGCGAACTATGGAGGTGGCACAGATACGCAGTATTTT.

Comments on this clonotype: A read error may be the cause here, since a much bigger clone is one base away. The chain has TRBV28 and TRBJ2-7; perhaps TRBD1 as D (5 bases). This CDR3 region has 14 residues. Per germline, CDR1 MDHEN and CDR2 SYDVKM. V was shortened by 2 bases and J by 2 bases, with 10 bases between the two germline ends. CDR3 sequence reads: CASSLRGQAYEQYF. DNA for the CDR3: TGTGCCAGCAGTTTAAGGGGCCAGGCCTACGAGCAGTACTTC.

As for this clonotype: The junction does not match germline at one end; this may be a read error. The genes are TRBV7-3 and TRBJ1-1; D is unresolved. Germline-derived CDR1 and CDR2 are SGHTA and FQGTGA. This CDR3 region has 13 residues. The CDR3 nucleotides read TGTGCCAGCAGCTCAACAGCCGACACTGAAGCTTGCTTT. The encoded protein is CASSSTADTEACF. Combining the CDR3 with reference TRBV7-3 and TRBJ1-1 gives the whole variable domain GAGVSQTPSNKVTEKGKYVELRCDPISGHTALYWYRQSLGQGPEFLIYFQGTGAADDSGLPNDRFFAVRPEGSVSTLKIQRTERGDSAVYLCASSSTADTEACFGQGTRLTVV.

This clonotype was seen many times. The rearrangement uses TRBV12-3 or TRBV12-4 and TRBJ2-5; 9 bases match TRBD1. The CDR3 runs 15 residues. The junction had 4 bases not matched to a gene; V was cut back by 4 bases and J by 1 base. The CDR3 DNA sequence: TGTGCCAGCAGTTGGCGGGACAGGGCCCAAGAGACCCAGTACTTC. Protein sequence: CASSWRDRAQETQYF.

This clonotype was seen ten or more times. The CDR3 here is CASSSYSGEAFF. CDR3 nucleotides: TGTGCCAGCAGTTCCTACTCGGGTGAAGCTTTCTTT. V usage is TRBV7-2 and J usage is TRBJ1-1; D unclear. Germline CDR1 SGHTA, CDR2 FQGNSA. Trimming stripped 6 bases from V and 7 bases from J, with 12 bases between. The CDR3 spans 12 residues.

This clonotype was counted ten times or more. V and J are TRBV7-8 and TRBJ1-3; 9 nucleotides align to TRBD1. Germline V lookup: CDR1 SGHVS, CDR2 FQNEAQ. Losses at the gene ends were 5 bases for V and 3 bases for J; bases not matched to a gene: 8. The CDR3 sequence is 16 residues long. The CDR3, as DNA: TGTGCCAGCAGCCCAGGGGACAGGGTATTTGGAAACACCATATATTTT. Encoded protein: CASSPGDRVFGNTIYF.

This clonotype came up a few times. The chain joins TRBV7-8 to TRBJ2-5; D might be TRBD1 (6 bases). The germline V and J ends were trimmed by 5 bases and 3 bases, with 19 bases remaining between them. The germline gives CDR1 SGHVS, CDR2 FQNEAQ. This CDR3 region has 16 residues. The CDR3 spells CASSPQGGLLKETQYF. CDR3 nucleotides: TGTGCCAGCAGCCCCCAAGGGGGATTGCTTAAAGAGACCCAGTACTTC.

This clonotype was counted ten times or more. V gene TRBV6-5 combines with J gene TRBJ1-2; D might be TRBD1 (5 bases). Trimming left V 6 bases short and J 6 bases short, with 14 bases between. CDR3 length equals 13 residues. The germline CDR1 and CDR2 sequences are MNHEY and SVGAGI. The CDR3 sequence is CASSWDRTDGYTF. CDR3 DNA sequence: TGTGCCAGCAGCTGGGACCGGACGGATGGCTACACCTTC.

The chain joins TRBV12-3 or TRBV12-4 to TRBJ2-5, with no clear D. The CDR3 has 14 amino acids. V lost 5 bases and J lost 5, with 15 bases in between. CDR3 nucleotide sequence: TGTGCCAGCAGTCCCCCCCCCCTGGGGGAGACCCAGTACTTC. Amino acids: CASSPPPLGETQYF.

This clonotype has more than one count but fewer than ten. The V call is TRBV12-3 or TRBV12-4, the J call TRBJ2-7; 7 bases are a match to TRBD1. This CDR3 region has 15 residues. V shed 7 bases, J shed 0 bases, and the junction held 9 bases outside the gene matches. DNA of the CDR3: TGTGCCAGCACCTGGGGACAGAGCGGCTCCTACGAGCAGTACTTC. Translated, it gives CASTWGQSGSYEQYF.

This clonotype was seen repeatedly, ten times or more. The chain couples TRBV12-3 or TRBV12-4 to TRBJ2-2; D uncertain. The V end lost 3 bases, the J end lost 6 bases, and 5 bases lay between the germline ends. This CDR3 is built from 12 residues. The CDR3 bases are TGTGCCAGCAGTTTTGGGGCCGGGGAGCTGTTTTTT. It is translated as CASSFGAGELFF.

This clonotype was seen only a few times. The chain combines TRBV5-1 with TRBJ2-7; TRBD1 matches 8 bases. The V gene end was trimmed by 6 bases and the J gene end by 6 bases; junction bases not matched to a gene: 11. The CDR3 totals 14 residues. The V gene's germline CDR1 is SGHRS and CDR2 YFSETQ. The CDR3 nucleotides read TGCGCCAGCACGGCTATCCAGGGGGCTGTCGAGCAGTACTTC. As protein: CASTAIQGAVEQYF.

This clonotype occurred many times. J is TRBJ2-5 and V is TRBV20-1; 16 bases map to TRBD2. The trim removed 8 bases at V and 5 bases at J, leaving 11 bases unmatched. The germline CDR1 and CDR2 sequences are DFQATT and SNEGSKA (reference sequence). This CDR3 comprises 16 residues. The CDR3 sequence: CSTSGTSGGALETQYF. The CDR3, as DNA: TGCAGTACATCCGGGACTAGCGGGGGGGCCCTGGAGACCCAGTACTTC.

This clonotype was seen repeatedly, ten times or more. Here the CDR3 reads CASMGGEPGNTIYF. The CDR3 nucleotides read TGTGCCAGCATGGGCGGCGAACCAGGAAACACCATATATTTT. This chain connects TRBV2 to TRBJ1-3; D not resolved. CDR1 is SNHLY and CDR2 is FYNNEI in the germline V gene. Trimming stripped 7 bases from V and 4 bases from J, with 14 bases between. The CDR3 is 14 residues long.

J is TRBJ1-3 and V is TRBV7-2, with D perhaps matching TRBD1 (5 bases). The germline gives CDR1 SGHTA, CDR2 FQGNSA. This CDR3 region has 14 residues. Trimming shortened V by 7 bases and J by 9 bases, and 19 bases separated the two germline ends. For the CDR3, the DNA is TGTGCCAGCACCCTCGGAGGGGAGGTAATCACCATATATTTT. It encodes CASTLGGEVITIYF.

The rearrangement joins TRBV12-3 or TRBV12-4 to TRBJ2-2; 9 positions agree with TRBD1. There are 15 residues in the CDR3. After removal of 3 bases from V and 3 bases from J, the junction contained 2 bases not matched to a gene. The CDR3 DNA follows: TGTGCCAGCAGTTTTGGGACAGGGTACACCGGGGAGCTGTTTTTT. It yields the protein CASSFGTGYTGELFF.

Many counts were recorded for this clonotype. The rearrangement uses TRBV24-1 and TRBJ1-2; no firm D call. Germline CDR1 reads KGHDR; CDR2 reads SFDVKD. The CDR3 length is 12 residues. Trimming took off 6 bases at V and 6 bases at J, with 10 bases between the two ends. The CDR3 DNA reads as TGTGCCACCAGTCAAAGCGGGGATGGCTACACCTTC. Protein product: CATSQSGDGYTF.

This clonotype occurred many times. The chain has TRBV12-3 or TRBV12-4 and TRBJ1-2; D remains unclear. Trimming shortened V by 6 bases and J by 0 bases, and 11 bases separated the two germline ends. CDR3 length equals 14 residues. The CDR3 protein is CASREDYTNYGYTF. CDR3 in DNA: TGTGCCAGCAGGGAGGACTATACTAACTATGGCTACACCTTC.

For this clonotype: Germline and junction disagree at one end, which may indicate a read error. The V and J genes are TRBV12-3 or TRBV12-4 and TRBJ2-2; D may be TRBD2 (7 bases). This CDR3 has 11 residues. CDR3 loop: CACSRGGGLFF. Written as DNA, the CDR3 is TGTGCCTGCAGTCGGGGAGGGGGGCTGTTTTTT.

This clonotype was detected once. The V and J genes are TRBV20-1 and TRBJ1-2; D gene ambiguous. The ends were cut back, 3 bases at V and 6 bases at J, with 5 bases in the middle. The CDR3 is 10 residues long. Germline loops: CDR1 DFQATT, CDR2 SNEGSKA (reference sequence). CDR3 protein: CSARMDGYTF. CDR3 in DNA: TGCAGTGCTAGGATGGATGGCTACACCTTC.

This clonotype appeared many times. V gene TRBV7-8 combines with J gene TRBJ1-5, with 8 positions matching TRBD1. The J segment lost 4 bases and the V segment lost 1 base, leaving 3 bases of the junction unmatched. Germline CDR1 reads SGHVS; CDR2 reads FQNEAQ. The CDR3 covers 15 residues. The CDR3 DNA follows: TGTGCCAGCAGCTTAGTACGGACAGGGAATCAGCCCCAGCATTTT. Encoded protein: CASSLVRTGNQPQHF.

This clonotype was seen many times. The rearrangement uses TRBV27 and TRBJ1-1, with D possibly TRBD1 on 5 matching bases. CDR1 and CDR2 from the germline V gene are MNHEY and SMNVEV (reference sequence). V was cut by 5 bases and J by 5 bases, with 18 bases left in between. This CDR3 contains 15 residues. The CDR3 protein is CASSPPRGKGTEAFF. In nucleotides, the CDR3 is TGTGCCAGCAGTCCCCCTCGGGGGAAGGGAACTGAAGCTTTCTTT.

The V and J genes are TRBV19 and TRBJ2-7, with D perhaps TRBD2 (5 bases). Germline CDR1 and CDR2: LNHDA and SQIVND (reference sequence). The CDR3 loop spans 15 amino acids. Between the trimmed V and J ends, which lost 1 base and 2 bases, there was a span of 12 bases. The CDR3 reads CASSIGEPSPYEQYF. The DNA of the CDR3 is TGTGCCAGTAGTATAGGGGAGCCCTCCCCCTACGAGCAGTACTTC.

This clonotype has ten or more counts. The chain combines TRBV6-1 with TRBJ2-7; D ambiguous. Germline lookup yields CDR1 MNHNS and CDR2 SASEGT. Trimming removed 6 bases from V and 2 bases from J, with 11 bases in between. This CDR3 contains 13 residues. The chain's CDR3 is CASSPLGTYEQYF. The CDR3 DNA reads as TGTGCCAGCAGCCCTCTTGGGACCTACGAGCAGTACTTC.

This clonotype occurred many times. The genes are TRBV5-1 and TRBJ2-7; D is possibly TRBD2 (5 bases). The germline CDR1 and CDR2 sequences are SGHRS and YFSETQ. V lost 2 bases and J lost 5, with 17 bases in between. The CDR3 spans 15 residues. CDR3 in amino acids: CASSFLGLPGNEQYF. CDR3 in DNA: TGCGCCAGCAGCTTTCTAGGACTCCCTGGAAACGAGCAGTACTTC.